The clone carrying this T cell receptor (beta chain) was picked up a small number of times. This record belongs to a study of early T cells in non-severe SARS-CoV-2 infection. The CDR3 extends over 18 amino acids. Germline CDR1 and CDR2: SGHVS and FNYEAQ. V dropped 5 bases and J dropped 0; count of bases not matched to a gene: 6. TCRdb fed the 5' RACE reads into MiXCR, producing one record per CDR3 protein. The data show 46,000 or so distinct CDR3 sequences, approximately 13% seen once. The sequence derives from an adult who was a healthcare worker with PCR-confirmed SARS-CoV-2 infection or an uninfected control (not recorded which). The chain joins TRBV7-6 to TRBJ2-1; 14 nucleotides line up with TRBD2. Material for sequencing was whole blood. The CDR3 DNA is TGTGCCAGCAGCCAGGGACTAGCGGGGGCTTACTCCTACAATGAGCAGTTCTTC. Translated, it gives CASSQGLAGAYSYNEQFF.